The 16 T cell receptor beta chains listed next were all sequenced from one sample in a study of cytomegalovirus exposure and HLA in healthy donors. Only in-frame clones appear in the TCRdb table, and some are missing; sequencing was by immunoSEQ multiplex PCR. The data contain around 200,000 clones, about 81% of them seen just once; the ten biggest clones take up 1% to 1.5%. Source material: PBMCs. The origin of the receptors is a woman aged 25 to 45 in good health and CMV-seronegative.

The chain links TRBV4-1 to TRBJ2-2, with D perhaps TRBD2 (6 bases). This CDR3 has 16 residues. Germline values: CDR1 MGHRA, CDR2 YSYEKL. Between the trimmed V and J ends, which lost 0 bases and 0 bases, there was a span of 8 bases. CDR3 protein: CASSQEEGTNTGELFF. In DNA form, the CDR3 reads TGCGCCAGCAGCCAAGAGGAGGGGACGAACACCGGGGAGCTGTTTTTT.

This CDR3 reads CATREGLDYGYTF. The CDR3 nucleotides read TGTGCCACCAGGGAGGGCTTGGACTATGGCTACACCTTC. The chain recombines TRBV19 with TRBJ1-2; the D gene is possibly TRBD1 (5 bases). The germline V gene encodes CDR1 LNHDA and CDR2 SQIVND (reference sequence). Trimming took off 10 bases at V and 3 bases at J, with 15 bases between the two ends. The CDR3 is made up of 13 amino acids.

There are many counts of this clone. V gene TRBV6-4 combines with J gene TRBJ2-3, with 10 bases aligning to TRBD2. From germline, CDR1 is MRHNA and CDR2 SNTAGT. With 2 bases clipped from V and 5 bases from J, the junction kept 4 bases outside the gene matches. CDR3 size: 15 residues. Here the CDR3 reads CASSDQAGGLDTQYF. The CDR3 nucleotides are TGTGCCAGCAGTGACCAAGCGGGGGGGTTAGATACGCAGTATTTT.

The rearrangement joins TRBV28 to TRBJ1-1, with 8 bases identical to TRBD1. The V and J ends lost 11 bases and 6 bases, in that order; junction bases with no gene match: 11. The CDR3 is 13 residues long. Germline CDR1 reads MDHEN; CDR2 reads SYDVKM. The CDR3: CALEDRDGSEAFF. DNA of the CDR3: TGTGCCCTAGAGGACAGGGATGGGTCTGAAGCTTTCTTT.

This chain links TRBV27 with TRBJ2-3; 9 bases map to TRBD1. The trim removed 1 base at V and 3 bases at J, leaving 2 bases unmatched. This CDR3 has 15 amino acids. Per germline, CDR1 MNHEY and CDR2 SMNVEV (reference sequence). CDR3 protein: CASSLWGQGTDTQYF. CDR3 DNA: TGTGCCAGCAGTTTATGGGGACAGGGAACAGATACGCAGTATTTT.

This clone has only one observation. The genes are TRBV5-1 and TRBJ2-1, with 7 bases matching TRBD1. The CDR3 has 15 residues. Germline CDR1 reads SGHRS; CDR2 reads YFSETQ. V dropped 6 bases and J dropped 5; count of bases not matched to a gene: 11. CDR3 nucleotides: TGCGCCAGCACTTCTCTGACAGGGAACAACAATGAGCAGTTCTTC. It specifies CASTSLTGNNNEQFF.

The J gene is TRBJ2-7, the V gene TRBV4-1; TRBD1 aligns across 10 bases. This CDR3 is built from 15 residues. Trimming removed 4 bases from V and 4 bases from J; junction bases left unmatched: 7. The V gene's germline CDR1 is MGHRA and CDR2 YSYEKL. The CDR3 region has the DNA TGCGCCAGCAGCCGTTCCGGGACAGGGGTATACGAGCAGTACTTC. It yields the protein CASSRSGTGVYEQYF.

The genes are TRBV18 and TRBJ1-2, with D unclear. Germline values: CDR1 KGHSH, CDR2 LQKENI. The length of the CDR3 is 14 residues. Trimming cost V 4 bases and J 8 bases, with 17 bases left between them. CDR3 sequence reads: CASSLGEGPGGYTF. CDR3 bases: TGTGCCAGCTCACTGGGTGAGGGTCCAGGCGGCTACACCTTC.

This chain uses TRBV5-6 with TRBJ2-3; a weak D match, TRBD2 (5 bases). The CDR3 runs to 13 residues. The germline CDR1 and CDR2 sequences are SGHDT and YYEEEE. V was clipped by 3 bases and J by 3 bases, with 8 bases between them. CDR3 loop: CASSSERTDTQYF. The CDR3 DNA reads TGTGCCAGCAGCTCGGAGCGGACAGATACGCAGTATTTT.

This clone was seen a few times. The chain carries TRBV11-2 and TRBJ2-7; D might be TRBD1 (5 bases). Trimming shortened V by 4 bases and J by 2 bases, and 15 bases separated the two germline ends. The CDR3 is 15 residues long. The germline CDR1 and CDR2 sequences are SGHAT and FQNNGV. CDR3 nucleotides: TGTGCCAGCAGCTCCGGAGTGGGGCGAACCTACGAGCAGTACTTC. It translates to CASSSGVGRTYEQYF.

The chain is built from TRBV6-1 and TRBJ1-5; D gene uncertain. This CDR3 comprises 14 residues. The germline V gene encodes CDR1 MNHNS and CDR2 SASEGT. V lost 7 bases and J 0 bases, leaving 10 bases between the germline ends. This chain's CDR3 is CASKVDYSNQPQHF. CDR3 DNA: TGTGCCAGCAAAGTAGACTATAGCAATCAGCCCCAGCATTTT.

The chain uses TRBV5-1 and TRBJ2-2; 8 nucleotides match TRBD2. This CDR3 comprises 16 residues. V gave up 1 base and J gave up 5 bases; unmatched junction bases: 7. Looked up from germline, CDR1 is SGHRS and CDR2 is YFSETQ. CDR3 in amino acids: CASSLMGLGSTGELFF. Here the CDR3 DNA reads TGCGCCAGCAGCTTGATGGGACTAGGGTCTACCGGGGAGCTGTTTTTT.

This chain joins TRBV6-1 and TRBJ2-7; tentatively, D is TRBD1 (5 bases). This CDR3 region has 13 residues. The germline V gene has CDR1 MNHNS and CDR2 SASEGT. Trimming removed 6 bases at V and 1 base at J, with 10 bases between. The chain's CDR3 is CASRHRRSYEQYF. The CDR3 DNA reads as TGTGCCAGCAGACACAGGCGTTCCTACGAGCAGTACTTC.

The CDR3 DNA follows: TGTGCCACCAGCAGAGATGGTGGACTGTCCTACGAGCAGTACTTC. Translated, it gives CATSRDGGLSYEQYF. The genes are TRBV15 and TRBJ2-7, with D tentatively TRBD2 (5 bases). V lost 0 bases and J lost 1, with 10 bases in between. The CDR3 has 15 residues. Per germline, CDR1 LNHNV and CDR2 YYDKDF (reference sequence).

V is TRBV6-1 and J is TRBJ2-7; a weak D match, TRBD1 (6 bases). This CDR3 comprises 14 residues. Trimming shortened V by 6 bases and J by 3 bases, and 15 bases separated the two germline ends. Germline loops: CDR1 MNHNS, CDR2 SASEGT. CDR3 DNA: TGTGCCAGCAGAGGACAGAGGACCGGCTACGAGCAGTACTTC. Protein sequence: CASRGQRTGYEQYF.

The V and J genes are TRBV29-1 and TRBJ1-5, with TRBD1 identical over 7 bases. Germline CDR1 reads SQVTM; CDR2 reads ANQGSEA. This CDR3 comprises 13 residues. Trimming cost V 3 bases and J 6 bases; bases outside gene matches: 5. CDR3 coding DNA: TGCAGCGTTGACCAGGGGGGAGGTCAGCCCCAGCATTTT. Amino acid sequence: CSVDQGGGQPQHF.